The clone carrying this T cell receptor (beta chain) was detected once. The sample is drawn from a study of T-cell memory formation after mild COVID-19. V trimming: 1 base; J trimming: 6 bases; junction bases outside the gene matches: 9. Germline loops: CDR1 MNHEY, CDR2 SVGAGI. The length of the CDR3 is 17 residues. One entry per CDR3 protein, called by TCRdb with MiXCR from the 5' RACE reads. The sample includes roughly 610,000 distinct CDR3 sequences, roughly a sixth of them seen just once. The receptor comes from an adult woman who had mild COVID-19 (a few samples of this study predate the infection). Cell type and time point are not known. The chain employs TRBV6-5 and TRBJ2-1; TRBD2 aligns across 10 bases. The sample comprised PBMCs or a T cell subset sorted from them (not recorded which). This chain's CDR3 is CASSYLWTSGRVNEQFF. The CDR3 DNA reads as TGTGCCAGCAGTTACTTATGGACTAGCGGTAGGGTCAATGAGCAGTTCTTC.